Shown below are 8 T cell receptor beta chains from a single sample sequenced in a study of Graves' ophthalmopathy and Graves' hyperthyroidism. The study amplified TCR beta CDR3 regions using RNA transcripts. Second-round multiplex PCR followed a first-round RT-PCR using HTBI primers. TCRdb analysed the multiplex PCR reads with MiXCR anew, one entry per CDR3 protein. The repertoire holds 300,000 to 350,000 distinct CDR3 sequences, with about a sixth as singletons. Sequencing input: peripheral blood. The receptors stem from an adult man with Graves' ophthalmopathy.

The table lists this clonotype with many counts. V is TRBV30 and J is TRBJ1-2, with D hard to call. The length of the CDR3 is 12 residues. V dropped 2 bases and J dropped 4 bases, with 8 bases sitting between them. The V gene's germline CDR1 is GTSNPN and CDR2 SVGIG (reference sequence). CDR3 nucleotide sequence: TGTGCCTGGAGTAGGAGTCCCTATGGCTACACCTTC. It encodes CAWSRSPYGYTF.

This clonotype was counted a few times. The J gene is TRBJ1-5, the V gene TRBV6-1, with no clear D. V was clipped by 6 bases and J by 0 bases, with 12 bases between them. The germline CDR1 and CDR2 sequences are MNHNS and SASEGT. CDR3 length: 15 amino acids. The DNA for the CDR3 is TGTGCCAGCAGCCGCAATTGGGCTAGCAATCAGCCCCAGCATTTT. It codes for CASSRNWASNQPQHF.

This clonotype was counted ten times or more. CDR3 residues: CASSLRDYNQPQHF. The CDR3 DNA is TGTGCCAGCAGCCTCCGGGACTACAATCAGCCCCAGCATTTT. The rearrangement uses TRBV5-5 and TRBJ1-5; D is perhaps TRBD1 (5 bases). CDR1 SGHKS and CDR2 YYEKEE come from the germline V gene (reference sequence). This CDR3 region has 14 residues. V lost 4 bases and J 3 bases, leaving 11 bases between the germline ends. The full variable domain, in which reference TRBV5-5 and TRBJ1-5 provide the parts outside the CDR3, is DAGVTQSPTHLIKTRGQQVTLRCSPISGHKSVSWYQQVLGQGPQFIFQYYEKEERGRGNFPDRFSARQFPNYSSELNVNALLLGDSALYLCASSLRDYNQPQHFGDGTRLSIL.

This clonotype was recorded many times. V is TRBV2 and J is TRBJ1-2; D possibly corresponds to TRBD1 (5 bases). The CDR3 length is 13 residues. The V and J ends lost 2 bases and 4 bases respectively, with 8 bases between them. The germline gives CDR1 SNHLY, CDR2 FYNNEI. This chain's CDR3 is CASSEQGSYGYTF. The CDR3 nucleotides are TGTGCCAGCAGTGAACAGGGTTCCTATGGCTACACCTTC.

This clonotype showed up many times. The rearrangement links TRBV6-1 to TRBJ1-1; D uncertain. The CDR3 runs 14 residues. Germline V gives CDR1 MNHNS, CDR2 SASEGT. V was trimmed by 5 bases and J by 6 bases, leaving 16 bases between them. CDR3 nucleotide sequence: TGTGCCAGCAGTCTAGACGTCGGGGTGGCTGAAGCTTTCTTT. Translating gives CASSLDVGVAEAFF.

This clonotype showed up many times. The chain combines TRBV12-3 or TRBV12-4 with TRBJ1-5; TRBD1 matches 9 bases. V lost 3 bases and J lost 6; bases outside the gene matches: 6. The CDR3 is 15 residues long. DNA for the CDR3: TGTGCCAGCAGTTTGGTACAGGGGGCGAGTCAGCCCCAGCATTTT. Amino acids: CASSLVQGASQPQHF.

V gene TRBV6-1 combines with J gene TRBJ1-1, with D unresolved. Germline V gives CDR1 MNHNS, CDR2 SASEGT. The CDR3 sequence is 13 residues long. The V end lost 4 bases, the J end lost 2 bases, and 8 bases lay between the germline ends. CDR3 in amino acids: CASSVLINTEAFF. The DNA of the CDR3 is TGTGCCAGCAGTGTCCTCATAAACACTGAAGCTTTCTTT.

This clonotype was detected ten times or more. The rearrangement links TRBV7-2 to TRBJ2-7; tentative D call: TRBD1 (5 bases). The CDR3 is 13 amino acids. V lost 5 bases to trimming and J lost 6 bases, with 14 bases between them. Germline CDR1 is SGHTA and CDR2 is FQGNSA. The CDR3 protein is CASSPEPRGEQYF. The CDR3 coding sequence is TGTGCCAGCAGCCCGGAACCTAGGGGCGAGCAGTACTTC.